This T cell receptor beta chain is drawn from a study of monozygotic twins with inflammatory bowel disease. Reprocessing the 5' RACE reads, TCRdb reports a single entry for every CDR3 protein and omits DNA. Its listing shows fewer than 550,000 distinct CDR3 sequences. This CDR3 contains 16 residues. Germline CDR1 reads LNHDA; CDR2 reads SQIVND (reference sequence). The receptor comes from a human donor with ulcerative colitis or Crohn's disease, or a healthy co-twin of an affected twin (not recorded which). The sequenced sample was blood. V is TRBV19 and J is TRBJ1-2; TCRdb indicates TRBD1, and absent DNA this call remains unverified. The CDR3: CASKHLQRQGTNGYTF.